One and the same sample provided the 4 T cell receptor beta chains below, sequenced in a study of early T cells in non-severe SARS-CoV-2 infection. From the 5' RACE reads, TCRdb called clonotypes with MiXCR, one entry per CDR3 protein. The table records tens of thousands of distinct CDR3 sequences, about 12% of them present only once. Sequencing was performed on whole blood, taken at baseline. Every receptor here comes from an adult who was a healthcare worker with PCR-confirmed SARS-CoV-2 infection or an uninfected control (not recorded which).

This sequence joins TRBV29-1 and TRBJ2-7; D is possibly TRBD1 (6 bases). The ends were cut back, 7 bases at V and 0 bases at J, with 10 bases in the middle. Germline CDR1 is SQVTM and CDR2 is ANQGSEA. The CDR3 has 12 residues. CDR3 DNA: TGCAGCGCCTGGGACACCTCCTACGAGCAGTACTTC. Protein: CSAWDTSYEQYF.

This clonotype was counted ten times or more. The chain is built from TRBV2 and TRBJ1-1; D perhaps matches TRBD1 (6 bases). Germline V gives CDR1 SNHLY, CDR2 FYNNEI. The CDR3 loop spans 14 amino acids. The V and J ends lost 6 bases and 4 bases respectively, with 15 bases between them. CDR3 residues: CASRPRQDPTEAFF. The CDR3 DNA follows: TGTGCCAGCAGGCCTAGACAGGACCCCACTGAAGCTTTCTTT.

The chain employs TRBV14 and TRBJ2-7; 11 bases fit TRBD1. This CDR3 comprises 16 residues. The V gene end was trimmed by 0 bases and the J gene end by 7 bases; junction bases not matched to a gene: 8. The V gene's germline CDR1 is SGHDN and CDR2 FVKESK. The CDR3 nucleotides read TGTGCCAGCAGCCAAGAGTTGGACAGGGGGCGACTTGAGCAGTACTTC. It yields the protein CASSQELDRGRLEQYF.

This clonotype was counted a few times. The chain links TRBV6-5 to TRBJ2-7, with 9 bases that match TRBD2. The length of the CDR3 is 13 residues. Germline trimming cut 10 bases from V and 4 bases from J; bases unmatched to any gene: 8. Germline V gene sequence: CDR1 MNHEY, CDR2 SVGAGI. In DNA, the CDR3 is TGTGCCACCGAGGGTAGCGGGGGATACGAGCAGTACTTC. It encodes CATEGSGGYEQYF.